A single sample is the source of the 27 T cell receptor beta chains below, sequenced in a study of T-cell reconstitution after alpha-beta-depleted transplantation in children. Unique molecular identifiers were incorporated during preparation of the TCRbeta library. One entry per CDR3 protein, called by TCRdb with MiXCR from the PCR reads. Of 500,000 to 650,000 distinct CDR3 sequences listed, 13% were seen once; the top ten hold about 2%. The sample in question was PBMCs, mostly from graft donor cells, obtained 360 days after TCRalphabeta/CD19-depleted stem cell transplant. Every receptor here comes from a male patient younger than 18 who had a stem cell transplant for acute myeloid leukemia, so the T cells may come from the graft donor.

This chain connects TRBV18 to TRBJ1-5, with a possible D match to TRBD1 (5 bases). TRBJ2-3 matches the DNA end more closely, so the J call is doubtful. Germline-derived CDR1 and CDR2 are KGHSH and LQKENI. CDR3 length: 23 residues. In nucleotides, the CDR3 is TGTGCCAGCTCACCACTTAGGCCGAACAGAAGGCAAGGGGAATTTTATAGCAATCAGCCCCAGTATTTT. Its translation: CASSPLRPNRRQGEFYSNQPQYF.

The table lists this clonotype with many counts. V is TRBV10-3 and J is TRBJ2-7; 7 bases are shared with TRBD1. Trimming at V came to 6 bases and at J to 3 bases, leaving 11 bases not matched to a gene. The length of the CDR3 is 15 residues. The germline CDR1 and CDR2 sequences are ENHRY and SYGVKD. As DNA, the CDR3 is TGTGCCATCAGAGACGGACAGGAGAAATTCTACGAGCAGTACTTC. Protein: CAIRDGQEKFYEQYF.

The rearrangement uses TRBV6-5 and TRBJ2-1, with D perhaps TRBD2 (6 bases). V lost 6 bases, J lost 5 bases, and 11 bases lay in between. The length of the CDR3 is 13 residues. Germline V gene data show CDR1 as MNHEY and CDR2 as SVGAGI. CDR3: CASRYGTDNEQFF. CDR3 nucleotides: TGTGCCAGCAGATACGGGACTGACAATGAGCAGTTCTTC.

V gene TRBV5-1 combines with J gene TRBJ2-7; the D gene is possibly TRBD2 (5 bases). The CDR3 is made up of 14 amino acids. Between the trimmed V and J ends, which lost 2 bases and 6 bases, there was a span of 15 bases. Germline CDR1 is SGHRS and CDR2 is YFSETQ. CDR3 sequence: CASSFNSASAEQYF. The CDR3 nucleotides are TGCGCCAGCAGCTTTAATAGCGCGTCTGCCGAGCAGTACTTC.

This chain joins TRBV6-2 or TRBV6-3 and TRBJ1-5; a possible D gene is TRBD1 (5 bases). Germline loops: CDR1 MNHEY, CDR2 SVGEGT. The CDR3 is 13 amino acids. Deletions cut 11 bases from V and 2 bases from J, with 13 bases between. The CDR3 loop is CAAQTGGNQPQHF. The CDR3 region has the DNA TGTGCCGCACAGACGGGGGGCAATCAGCCCCAGCATTTT.

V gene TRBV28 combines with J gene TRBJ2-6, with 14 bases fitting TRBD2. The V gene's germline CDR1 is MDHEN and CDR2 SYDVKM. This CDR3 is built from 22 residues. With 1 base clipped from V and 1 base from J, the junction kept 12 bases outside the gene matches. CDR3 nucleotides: TGTGCCAGCAGTTTATCCGCCTTGACTAGCGGGAGGGCCTGGTCTGGGGCCAACGTCCTGACTTTC. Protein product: CASSLSALTSGRAWSGANVLTF.

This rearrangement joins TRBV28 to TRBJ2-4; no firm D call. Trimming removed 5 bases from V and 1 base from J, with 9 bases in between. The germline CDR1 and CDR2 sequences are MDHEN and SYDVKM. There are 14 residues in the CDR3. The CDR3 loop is CASSRSPAKNIQYF. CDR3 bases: TGTGCCAGCAGTAGGAGCCCTGCCAAAAACATTCAGTACTTC.

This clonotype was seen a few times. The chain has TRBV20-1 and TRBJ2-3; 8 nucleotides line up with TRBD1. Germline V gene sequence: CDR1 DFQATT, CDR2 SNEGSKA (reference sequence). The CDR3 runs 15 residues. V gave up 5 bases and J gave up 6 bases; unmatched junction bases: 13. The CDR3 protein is CSAPHRARGRDTQYF. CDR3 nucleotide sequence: TGCAGTGCTCCCCATAGGGCCAGGGGGCGGGATACGCAGTATTTT.

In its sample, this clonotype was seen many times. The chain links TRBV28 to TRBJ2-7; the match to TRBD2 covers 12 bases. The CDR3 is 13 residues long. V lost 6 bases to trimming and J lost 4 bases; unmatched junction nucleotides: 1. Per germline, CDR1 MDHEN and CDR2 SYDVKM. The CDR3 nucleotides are TGTGCCAGCAGGGGGACTAGCGGGTACGAGCAGTACTTC. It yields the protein CASRGTSGYEQYF. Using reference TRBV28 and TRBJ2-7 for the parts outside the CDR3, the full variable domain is DVKVTQSSRYLVKRTGEKVFLECVQDMDHENMFWYRQDPGLGLRLIYFSYDVKMKEKGDIPEGYSVSREKKERFSLILESASTNQTSMYLCASRGTSGYEQYFGPGTRLTVT.

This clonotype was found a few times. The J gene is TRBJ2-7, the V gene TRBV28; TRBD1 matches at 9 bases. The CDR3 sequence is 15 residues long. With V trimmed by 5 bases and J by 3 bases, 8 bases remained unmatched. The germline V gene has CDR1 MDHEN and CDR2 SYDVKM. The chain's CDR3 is CASSAPGQGYYEQYF. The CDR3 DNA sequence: TGTGCCAGCAGTGCTCCGGGACAGGGATACTACGAGCAGTACTTC.

DNA for the CDR3: TGTGCCAGCAGCGCAGGTGGACCAGACAGGGCACCAAATGAAAAACTGTTTTTT. Translating gives CASSAGGPDRAPNEKLFF. The chain employs TRBV5-4 and TRBJ1-4; TRBD1 agrees at 7 bases. Germline assignment: CDR1 SGHNT and CDR2 YYREEE (reference sequence). There are 18 residues in the CDR3. V was clipped by 4 bases and J by 5 bases; unmatched bases: 17.

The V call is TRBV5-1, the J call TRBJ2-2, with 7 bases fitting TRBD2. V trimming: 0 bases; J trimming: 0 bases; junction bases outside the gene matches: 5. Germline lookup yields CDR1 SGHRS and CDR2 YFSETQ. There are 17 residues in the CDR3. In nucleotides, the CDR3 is TGCGCCAGCAGCTTGGAACGGGGGGTTACGAACACCGGGGAGCTGTTTTTT. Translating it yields CASSLERGVTNTGELFF.

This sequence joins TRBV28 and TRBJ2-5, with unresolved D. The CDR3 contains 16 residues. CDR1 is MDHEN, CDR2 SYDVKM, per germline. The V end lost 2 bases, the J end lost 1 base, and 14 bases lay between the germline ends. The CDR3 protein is CASSLRWWKVQETQYF. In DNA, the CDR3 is TGTGCCAGCAGTTTACGGTGGTGGAAGGTCCAAGAGACCCAGTACTTC.

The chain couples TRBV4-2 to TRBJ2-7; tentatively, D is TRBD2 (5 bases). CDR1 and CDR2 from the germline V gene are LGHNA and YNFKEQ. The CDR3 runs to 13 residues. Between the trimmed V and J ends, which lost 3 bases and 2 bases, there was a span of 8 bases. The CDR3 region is CASSHPEAYEQYF. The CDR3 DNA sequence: TGTGCCAGCAGCCATCCGGAGGCCTACGAGCAGTACTTC.

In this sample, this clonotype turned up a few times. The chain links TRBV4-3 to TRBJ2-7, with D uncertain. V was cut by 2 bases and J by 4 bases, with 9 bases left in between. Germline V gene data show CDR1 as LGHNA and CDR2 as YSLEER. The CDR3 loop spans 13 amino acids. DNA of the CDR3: TGCGCCAGCAGCCAATTCGCCTCTTACGAGCAGTACTTC. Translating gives CASSQFASYEQYF.

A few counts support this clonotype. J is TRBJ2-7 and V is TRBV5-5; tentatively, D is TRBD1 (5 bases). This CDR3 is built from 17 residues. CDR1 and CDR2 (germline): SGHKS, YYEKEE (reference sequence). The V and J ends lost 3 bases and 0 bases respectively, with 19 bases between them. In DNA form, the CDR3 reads TGTGCCAGCAGCTCGGCCGTGGTTACAGGTCTCTCCTACGAGCAGTACTTC. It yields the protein CASSSAVVTGLSYEQYF.

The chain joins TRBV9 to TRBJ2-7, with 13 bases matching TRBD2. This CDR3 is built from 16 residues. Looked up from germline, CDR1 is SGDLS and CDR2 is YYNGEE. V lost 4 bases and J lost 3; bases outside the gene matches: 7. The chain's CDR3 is CASSPLTSGRLYEQYF. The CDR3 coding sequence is TGTGCCAGCAGCCCCTTGACTAGCGGGAGGCTCTACGAGCAGTACTTC. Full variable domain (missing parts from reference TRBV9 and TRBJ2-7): DSGVTQTPKHLITATGQRVTLRCSPRSGDLSVYWYQQSLDQGLQFLIQYYNGEERAKGNILERFSAQQFPDLHSELNLSSLELGDSALYFCASSPLTSGRLYEQYFGPGTRLTVT.

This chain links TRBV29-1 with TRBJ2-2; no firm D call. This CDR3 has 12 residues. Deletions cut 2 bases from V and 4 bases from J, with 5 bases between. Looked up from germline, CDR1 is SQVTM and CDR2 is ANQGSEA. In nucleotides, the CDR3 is TGCAGCGTTGAAACGGGCACCGGGGAGCTGTTTTTT. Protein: CSVETGTGELFF.

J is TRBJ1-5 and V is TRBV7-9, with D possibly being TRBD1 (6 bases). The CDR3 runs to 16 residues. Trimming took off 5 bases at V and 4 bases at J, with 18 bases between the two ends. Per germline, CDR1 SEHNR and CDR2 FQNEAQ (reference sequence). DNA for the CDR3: TGTGCCAGCAGCGATACAGGGACTGGTGGGAATCAGCCCCAGCATTTT. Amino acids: CASSDTGTGGNQPQHF. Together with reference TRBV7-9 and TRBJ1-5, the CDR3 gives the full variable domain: DTGVSQNPRHKITKRGQNVTFRCDPISEHNRLYWYRQTLGQGPEFLTYFQNEAQLEKSRLLSDRFSAERPKGSFSTLEIQRTEQGDSAMYLCASSDTGTGGNQPQHFGDGTRLSIL.

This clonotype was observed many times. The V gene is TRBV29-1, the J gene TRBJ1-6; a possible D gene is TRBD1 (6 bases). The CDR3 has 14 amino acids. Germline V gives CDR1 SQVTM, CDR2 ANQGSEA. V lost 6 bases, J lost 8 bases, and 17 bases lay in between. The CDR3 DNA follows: TGCAGCGTCTCCTGGGGGGGGCACGATTCACCCCTCCACTTT. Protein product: CSVSWGGHDSPLHF.

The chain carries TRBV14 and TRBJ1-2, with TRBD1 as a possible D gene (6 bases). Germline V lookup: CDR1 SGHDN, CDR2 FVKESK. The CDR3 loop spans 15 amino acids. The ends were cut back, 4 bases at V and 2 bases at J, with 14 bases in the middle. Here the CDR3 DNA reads TGTGCCAGCAGCCGGTACAGGGATCCAAACTATGGCTACACCTTC. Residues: CASSRYRDPNYGYTF.

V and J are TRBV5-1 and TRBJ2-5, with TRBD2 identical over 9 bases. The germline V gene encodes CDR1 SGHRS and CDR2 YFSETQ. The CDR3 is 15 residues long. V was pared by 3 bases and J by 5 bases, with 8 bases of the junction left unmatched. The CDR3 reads CASSSRAGGEETQYF. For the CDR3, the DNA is TGCGCCAGCAGCTCCCGAGCGGGAGGAGAGGAGACCCAGTACTTC.

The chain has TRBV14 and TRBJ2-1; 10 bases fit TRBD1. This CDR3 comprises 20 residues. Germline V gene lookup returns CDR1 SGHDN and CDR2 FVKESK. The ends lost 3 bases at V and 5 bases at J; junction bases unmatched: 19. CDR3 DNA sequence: TGTGCCAGCAGCCACACGGACAGGGGGAGGGGGTACGTCGAGCACAATGAGCAGTTCTTC. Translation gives CASSHTDRGRGYVEHNEQFF.

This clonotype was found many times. CDR3 nucleotide sequence: TGCGCGGCCGACGAAGGGGTAGATACGCAGTATTTT. This gives the protein CAADEGVDTQYF. The chain recombines TRBV20-1 with TRBJ2-3, with D tentatively TRBD1 (5 bases). Germline CDR1 and CDR2: DFQATT and SNEGSKA (reference sequence). The CDR3 has 12 amino acids.

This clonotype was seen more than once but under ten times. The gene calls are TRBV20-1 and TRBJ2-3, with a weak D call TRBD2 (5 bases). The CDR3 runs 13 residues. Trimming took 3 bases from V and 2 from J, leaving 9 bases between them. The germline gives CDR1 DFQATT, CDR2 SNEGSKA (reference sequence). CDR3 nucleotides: TGCAGTGCTAGGGGGAGCGCCACAGATACGCAGTATTTT. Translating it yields CSARGSATDTQYF.

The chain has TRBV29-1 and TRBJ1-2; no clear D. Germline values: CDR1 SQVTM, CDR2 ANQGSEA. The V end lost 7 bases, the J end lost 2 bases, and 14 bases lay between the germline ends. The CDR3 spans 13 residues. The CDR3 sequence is CSAHIGENYGYTF. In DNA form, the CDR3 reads TGCAGCGCCCACATCGGGGAGAACTATGGCTACACCTTC.

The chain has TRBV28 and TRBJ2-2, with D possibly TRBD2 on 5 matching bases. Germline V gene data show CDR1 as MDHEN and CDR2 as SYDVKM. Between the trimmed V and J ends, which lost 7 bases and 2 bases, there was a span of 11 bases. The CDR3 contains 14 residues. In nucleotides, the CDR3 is TGTGCCAGCAACTTCCCGGGAAACACCGGGGAGCTGTTTTTT. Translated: CASNFPGNTGELFF.